One and the same sample provided the 20 T cell receptor beta chains below, sequenced in a study of cytomegalovirus exposure and HLA in healthy donors. Sequencing was performed with immunoSEQ multiplex PCR; in TCRdb, only in-frame clones are kept and a portion is missing. In the table there are 60,000 to 70,000 clones, around nine tenths of which are singletons. Sequencing was done on a sample of PBMCs. All receptors come from a woman younger than 30 in good health and CMV-seronegative.

The chain combines TRBV7-3 with TRBJ2-2; 8 nucleotides match TRBD2. The V and J ends lost 2 bases and 6 bases, in that order; junction bases with no gene match: 5. Germline-derived CDR1 and CDR2 are SGHTA and FQGTGA. The CDR3 has 15 amino acids. Here the CDR3 reads CASSLFRGGPGELFF. CDR3 coding DNA: TGTGCCAGCAGCTTATTCCGGGGGGGCCCCGGGGAGCTGTTTTTT. The whole variable domain, remainder taken from reference TRBV7-3 and TRBJ2-2, is GAGVSQTPSNKVTEKGKYVELRCDPISGHTALYWYRQSLGQGPEFLIYFQGTGAADDSGLPNDRFFAVRPEGSVSTLKIQRTERGDSAVYLCASSLFRGGPGELFFGEGSRLTVL.

The chain carries TRBV7-2 and TRBJ1-2, with 7 positions matching TRBD1. The CDR3 has 15 residues. Trimming cost V 5 bases and J 2 bases; bases outside gene matches: 8. Germline CDR1 SGHTA, CDR2 FQGNSA. CDR3 residues: CASSRDRAANYGYTF. The CDR3, as DNA: TGTGCCAGCAGCCGAGACAGGGCAGCAAACTATGGCTACACCTTC.

In this sample, this clone is medium-sized. J is TRBJ2-7 and V is TRBV7-8, with D perhaps matching TRBD2 (5 bases). V lost 5 bases and J 7 bases, leaving 18 bases between the germline ends. This CDR3 has 14 residues. Germline V lookup: CDR1 SGHVS, CDR2 FQNEAQ. CDR3 in DNA: TGTGCCAGCAGCCGTTACGACGGGGAGAGTGAGCAGTACTTC. Translation: CASSRYDGESEQYF.

This clone appeared a few times. The rearrangement uses TRBV4-2 and TRBJ1-4; D may be TRBD1 (5 bases). Trimming shortened V by 1 base and J by 8 bases, and 8 bases separated the two germline ends. The CDR3 runs to 13 residues. From germline, CDR1 is LGHNA and CDR2 YNFKEQ. The chain's CDR3 is CASSQVQGEKLFF. CDR3 nucleotide sequence: TGTGCCAGCAGCCAAGTCCAGGGAGAAAAACTGTTTTTT.

The chain links TRBV6-1 to TRBJ1-4; 10 bases agree with TRBD1. Trimming cost V 7 bases and J 5 bases; bases outside gene matches: 4. The V gene's germline CDR1 is MNHNS and CDR2 SASEGT. The CDR3 is 14 residues long. CDR3 bases: TGTGCCAGCATCCCGGGACAGGGGAATGAAAAACTGTTTTTT. It yields the protein CASIPGQGNEKLFF.

This chain links TRBV5-8 with TRBJ2-3, with D possibly TRBD1 on 6 matching bases. Trimming removed 4 bases at V and 5 bases at J, with 20 bases between. The length of the CDR3 is 16 residues. Germline-derived CDR1 and CDR2 are SGHTS and YDEGEE. This CDR3 reads CASSTRLGQGIDTQYF. The CDR3 DNA reads TGTGCCAGCAGCACCAGACTCGGGCAGGGGATAGATACGCAGTATTTT. Full variable domain (remainder filled in from reference TRBV5-8 and TRBJ2-3): EAGVTQSPTHLIKTRGQQATLRCSPISGHTSVYWYQQALGLGLQFLLWYDEGEERNRGNFPPRFSGRQFPNYSSELNVNALELEDSALYLCASSTRLGQGIDTQYFGPGTRLTVL.

Of note for this clone: Other nucleotide sequences from this sample produce the same CDR3. This sequence joins TRBV7-2 and TRBJ2-3; D is unclear. The CDR3 consists of 12 residues. The germline CDR1 and CDR2 sequences are SGHTA and FQGNSA. Trimming shortened V by 4 bases and J by 2 bases, and 4 bases separated the two germline ends. The DNA of the CDR3 is TGTGCCAGCAGCTCCTTCACAGATACGCAGTATTTT. This gives the protein CASSSFTDTQYF.

The chain is built from TRBV19 and TRBJ1-1; D is possibly TRBD1 (6 bases). Germline CDR1 LNHDA, CDR2 SQIVND (reference sequence). The germline V and J ends were trimmed by 3 bases and 7 bases, with 12 bases remaining between them. The CDR3 spans 13 residues. The CDR3 DNA reads as TGTGCCAGTAGTATCGGTCCACAGGGTGAAGCTTTCTTT. Amino acids: CASSIGPQGEAFF.

This clone was seen a single time. The chain is built from TRBV11-2 and TRBJ1-4; 7 bases fit TRBD1. The CDR3 contains 17 residues. Per germline, CDR1 SGHAT and CDR2 FQNNGV. J gave up 1 base and V 2 bases, and 7 bases lay outside the gene matches. The CDR3 nucleotides read TGTGCCAGCAGCTTATTTCCCAGGGGGGAAACTAATGAAAAACTGTTTTTT. Its protein product is CASSLFPRGETNEKLFF.

This chain joins TRBV11-3 and TRBJ2-3; maybe TRBD1 (5 bases). Germline V lookup: CDR1 SGHNT, CDR2 YENEEA. V lost 3 bases to trimming and J lost 2 bases, with 15 bases between them. The CDR3 is 16 residues long. As DNA, the CDR3 is TGTGCCAGCAGCTTGGGGCGCGGTACCCCCACAGATACGCAGTATTTT. This encodes CASSLGRGTPTDTQYF.

This chain joins TRBV2 and TRBJ1-2, with TRBD1 identical over 7 bases. Germline trimming cut 5 bases from V and 4 bases from J; bases unmatched to any gene: 7. Germline CDR1 reads SNHLY; CDR2 reads FYNNEI. The CDR3 has 14 residues. The CDR3 loop reads CASSPSGGPYGYTF. The CDR3 nucleotides are TGTGCCAGCAGTCCATCAGGGGGTCCCTATGGCTACACCTTC.

This clone was seen a handful of times. This rearrangement joins TRBV10-3 to TRBJ1-1; D is uncertain. The CDR3 sequence is 12 residues long. The germline gives CDR1 ENHRY, CDR2 SYGVKD. Trimming took 11 bases from V and 1 from J, leaving 11 bases between them. This chain's CDR3 is CAVGAGNTEAFF. The CDR3 DNA follows: TGTGCCGTCGGAGCTGGGAACACTGAAGCTTTCTTT.

The rearrangement uses TRBV6-5 and TRBJ2-1, with TRBD2 matching over 9 bases. CDR3 size: 15 residues. Germline V gene lookup returns CDR1 MNHEY and CDR2 SVGAGI. After removal of 4 bases from V and 6 bases from J, the junction contained 7 bases not matched to a gene. Written as DNA, the CDR3 is TGTGCCAGCAGTTCCTGGCGGGAGGGCAGCAATGAGCAGTTCTTC. Translated: CASSSWREGSNEQFF.

This clone has more than one count but fewer than ten. The V gene is TRBV5-6, the J gene TRBJ1-5; the D is unclear. The CDR3 totals 13 residues. The germline V gene encodes CDR1 SGHDT and CDR2 YYEEEE. V was shortened by 4 bases and J by 4 bases, with 9 bases between the two germline ends. The CDR3 nucleotides read TGTGCCAGCAGCCAGCGACCGAATCAGCCCCAGCATTTT. Protein sequence: CASSQRPNQPQHF.

The chain is built from TRBV6-5 and TRBJ2-3; TRBD1 matches 8 bases. Trimming at V came to 2 bases and at J to 0 bases, leaving 4 bases not matched to a gene. The germline CDR1 and CDR2 sequences are MNHEY and SVGAGI. The CDR3 totals 16 residues. The CDR3 DNA reads TGTGCCAGCAGTTACGACAGGGGCCTAAGCACAGATACGCAGTATTTT. The encoded protein is CASSYDRGLSTDTQYF.

The J gene is TRBJ2-1, the V gene TRBV5-6; TRBD2 matches 15 bases. The germline CDR1 and CDR2 sequences are SGHDT and YYEEEE. V lost 3 bases to trimming and J lost 4 bases; unmatched junction nucleotides: 8. The CDR3 covers 18 residues. The CDR3 is CASSWGLAGGHTYNEQFF. As DNA, the CDR3 is TGTGCCAGCAGCTGGGGACTAGCGGGAGGTCACACTTACAATGAGCAGTTCTTC.

The V gene is TRBV18, the J gene TRBJ1-4; 8 nucleotides line up with TRBD1. The germline gives CDR1 KGHSH, CDR2 LQKENI. The ends lost 1 base at V and 3 bases at J; junction bases unmatched: 10. The CDR3 is 18 residues long. Written as DNA, the CDR3 is TGTGCCAGCTCACCACGACGTGACAGGGGCCGCTCTAATGAAAAACTGTTTTTT. As protein: CASSPRRDRGRSNEKLFF.

The CDR3 protein is CASSQVSSGSSEQYF. Written as DNA, the CDR3 is TGCGCCAGCAGCCAGGTCTCTAGCGGATCGTCCGAGCAGTACTTC. The chain carries TRBV4-1 and TRBJ2-7; 7 bases agree with TRBD2. Germline V lookup: CDR1 MGHRA, CDR2 YSYEKL. The junction had 11 bases not matched to a gene; V was cut back by 3 bases and J by 6 bases. The CDR3 length is 15 residues.

This sequence joins TRBV6-5 and TRBJ1-1, with 7 bases matching TRBD1. Unmatched junction bases numbered 4, after V lost 9 bases and J lost 0 bases. This CDR3 is 13 amino acids long. Germline CDR1 MNHEY, CDR2 SVGAGI. CDR3 nucleotide sequence: TGTGCCAGTACAGGGGCCATGAACACTGAAGCTTTCTTT. It codes for CASTGAMNTEAFF.

J is TRBJ2-4 and V is TRBV4-1; D perhaps matches TRBD2 (5 bases). The CDR3 is 19 residues long. The germline V and J ends were trimmed by 0 bases and 0 bases, with 18 bases remaining between them. CDR1 MGHRA and CDR2 YSYEKL come from the germline V gene. This CDR3 is CASSQDRDSALGAKNIQYF. For the CDR3, the DNA is TGCGCCAGCAGCCAAGATCGGGATAGCGCTCTGGGAGCCAAAAACATTCAGTACTTC.